The 32 T cell receptor beta chains below all came from one sample that was sequenced in a study of blood T cell repertoires in COVID-19. Profiling relied on immunoSEQ multiplex PCR, and the TCRdb table lists in-frame clones only, not all of them. The data contain approximately 72,000 clones, 85% to 90% of them singletons. The sample was peripheral blood. Receptor source: an elderly woman with active or convalescent COVID-19.

The chain recombines TRBV6-6 with TRBJ1-6; 7 positions match TRBD1. The junction had 5 bases not matched to a gene; V was cut back by 0 bases and J by 6 bases. Germline CDR1 and CDR2: MNHNY and SVGAGI (reference sequence). This CDR3 is built from 16 residues. The CDR3 reads CASSYSPTGLNSPLHF. The CDR3 DNA reads as TGTGCCAGCAGTTACTCCCCGACAGGGCTTAATTCACCCCTCCACTTT.

This clone was seen a few times. V gene TRBV6-5 combines with J gene TRBJ1-2; 9 nucleotides agree with TRBD1. There are 14 residues in the CDR3. The germline V gene encodes CDR1 MNHEY and CDR2 SVGAGI. V shed 5 bases, J shed 7 bases, and the junction held 8 bases outside the gene matches. The CDR3 DNA reads as TGTGCCAGCAGTCCAGGGACAGGGTATAGTGGCTACACCTTC. Its translation: CASSPGTGYSGYTF.

This clone occurred a few times. The J gene is TRBJ2-5, the V gene TRBV28, with TRBD2 identical over 9 bases. With V trimmed by 6 bases and J by 2 bases, 4 bases remained unmatched. In germline, CDR1 is MDHEN, CDR2 SYDVKM. The CDR3 spans 14 residues. The DNA for the CDR3 is TGTGCCAGCAGAGGCGGGGGGGAACAAGAGACCCAGTACTTC. Translated: CASRGGGEQETQYF.

This rearrangement joins TRBV6-6 to TRBJ1-5, with a weak D call TRBD1 (5 bases). Trimming removed 5 bases from V and 2 bases from J, with 22 bases in between. This CDR3 comprises 18 residues. Germline V lookup: CDR1 MNHNY, CDR2 SVGAGI (reference sequence). The CDR3 loop reads CASSPGGGWGIGNQPQHF. CDR3 nucleotides: TGTGCCAGCAGTCCCGGGGGAGGGTGGGGGATCGGCAATCAGCCCCAGCATTTT.

The chain is built from TRBV28 and TRBJ1-1; possible D gene TRBD1, 6 bases. The CDR3 is 15 residues long. Germline V gene data show CDR1 as MDHEN and CDR2 as SYDVKM. V was shortened by 5 bases and J by 4 bases, with 17 bases between the two germline ends. The CDR3, as DNA: TGTGCCAGCAGTCTCCTGGGGGCAGGGTTCACTGAAGCTTTCTTT. Its protein is CASSLLGAGFTEAFF. The full variable domain, with the rest looked up from reference TRBV28 and TRBJ1-1, is DVKVTQSSRYLVKRTGEKVFLECVQDMDHENMFWYRQDPGLGLRLIYFSYDVKMKEKGDIPEGYSVSREKKERFSLILESASTNQTSMYLCASSLLGAGFTEAFFGQGTRLTVV.

Note on this clone: At one boundary the junction diverges from the germline segment, which might be a read error. The chain carries TRBV6-2 or TRBV6-3 and TRBJ2-7; D unresolved. There are 11 residues in the CDR3. Germline values: CDR1 MNHEY, CDR2 SVGEGT. The CDR3 DNA reads TGTGCCAGCAGTCAAAACTACAAGCAGTACTTC. Encoded protein: CASSQNYKQYF.

The V call is TRBV10-3, the J call TRBJ2-5; TRBD2 matches 11 bases. In germline, CDR1 is ENHRY, CDR2 SYGVKD. Losses at the gene ends were 4 bases for V and 5 bases for J; bases not matched to a gene: 18. The CDR3 has 19 residues. The CDR3 sequence is CAISASQGASGGIWETQYF. The CDR3 DNA sequence: TGTGCCATCAGTGCCTCTCAGGGGGCTAGCGGGGGGATTTGGGAGACCCAGTACTTC.

This chain uses TRBV7-6 with TRBJ2-3, with TRBD2 as a possible D gene (7 bases). Germline V CDR1 and CDR2: SGHVS, FNYEAQ. V was pared by 5 bases and J by 2 bases, with 20 bases between. This CDR3 has 17 residues. The CDR3 sequence is CASSGGAFQRDTDTQYF. DNA of the CDR3: TGTGCCAGCAGCGGGGGGGCCTTCCAGAGAGACACAGATACGCAGTATTTT.

The chain combines TRBV27 with TRBJ1-2; TRBD1 aligns across 7 bases. The CDR3 extends over 15 amino acids. Per the germline V gene, CDR1 is MNHEY and CDR2 is SMNVEV (reference sequence). The V segment lost 5 bases and the J segment 5 bases; nucleotides outside the gene matches: 11. As DNA, the CDR3 is TGTGCCAGCAGTACGACCGGGACAGACCAGTATGGCTACACCTTC. This gives the protein CASSTTGTDQYGYTF.

The chain recombines TRBV5-1 with TRBJ2-1; TRBD1 agrees at 9 bases. The CDR3 loop spans 14 amino acids. Trimming at V came to 4 bases and at J to 8 bases, leaving 7 bases not matched to a gene. CDR1 and CDR2 from the germline V gene are SGHRS and YFSETQ. CDR3 DNA sequence: TGCGCCAGCAGCAGGGACAGGGAGGTGGATGAGCAGTTCTTC. Translation: CASSRDREVDEQFF.

This chain uses TRBV2 with TRBJ2-1; D remains ambiguous. The V gene lost 4 bases and the J gene lost 6 bases, with 19 bases spanning the gap. The CDR3 length is 16 residues. Germline lookup yields CDR1 SNHLY and CDR2 FYNNEI. DNA for the CDR3: TGTGCCAGCAGTGTAGGTGGAGCGAATCCGATCAATGAGCAGTTCTTC. It yields the protein CASSVGGANPINEQFF.

The rearrangement links TRBV12-5 to TRBJ2-1; perhaps TRBD2 as D (6 bases). V shed 6 bases and J shed 8 bases, with 23 bases lying between them. In germline, CDR1 is LGHNT, CDR2 FRNRAP. The CDR3 consists of 16 residues. The CDR3 DNA follows: TGTGCTAGTGGAAACCCGCCCGGGGGTACCGGCGATGAGCAGTTCTTC. This encodes CASGNPPGGTGDEQFF.

V gene TRBV30 combines with J gene TRBJ2-7; TRBD2 agrees at 11 bases. J gave up 0 bases and V 7 bases, and 5 bases lay outside the gene matches. Germline V CDR1 and CDR2: GTSNPN, SVGIG (reference sequence). The CDR3 runs to 14 residues. The CDR3 nucleotides are TGTGCCTCAACAACTAGCGGGGGCTCCTACGAGCAGTACTTC. This sequence encodes CASTTSGGSYEQYF.

This chain uses TRBV7-6 with TRBJ2-2; 15 bases map to TRBD2. Germline V gives CDR1 SGHVS, CDR2 FNYEAQ. The CDR3 is made up of 18 amino acids. J was trimmed by 3 bases and V by 5 bases; bases with no gene match: 7. In DNA form, the CDR3 reads TGTGCCAGCAGCGCCGGGACTAGCGGGGGGCAATACACCGGGGAGCTGTTTTTT. This encodes CASSAGTSGGQYTGELFF.

V is TRBV11-3 and J is TRBJ2-7, with D possibly matching TRBD1 (6 bases). Germline CDR1 and CDR2: SGHNT and YENEEA. This CDR3 has 16 residues. V lost 5 bases and J lost 5, with 22 bases in between. As DNA, the CDR3 is TGTGCCAGCAGCAAAAGGGGTTTGCAGGGGCCCCACGAGCAGTACTTC. Its translation is CASSKRGLQGPHEQYF.

The rearrangement links TRBV5-1 to TRBJ1-1; D remains unclear. V lost 5 bases to trimming and J lost 1 base, with 9 bases between them. CDR1 and CDR2 (germline): SGHRS, YFSETQ. The CDR3 is 13 amino acids. The CDR3 loop reads CASSAHANTEAFF. In nucleotides, the CDR3 is TGCGCCAGCAGTGCGCACGCGAACACTGAAGCTTTCTTT.

This clone was recorded a few times. The V call is TRBV9, the J call TRBJ2-1, with D unresolved. Trimming cost V 1 base and J 6 bases, with 5 bases left between them. The length of the CDR3 is 12 residues. Germline CDR1 is SGDLS and CDR2 is YYNGEE. The CDR3 is CASSVFGNEQFF. Written as DNA, the CDR3 is TGTGCCAGCAGCGTATTCGGCAATGAGCAGTTCTTC. The full variable domain, rest sourced from reference TRBV9 and TRBJ2-1, is DSGVTQTPKHLITATGQRVTLRCSPRSGDLSVYWYQQSLDQGLQFLIQYYNGEERAKGNILERFSAQQFPDLHSELNLSSLELGDSALYFCASSVFGNEQFFGPGTRLTVL.

The rearrangement uses TRBV6-2 or TRBV6-3 and TRBJ1-1; possibly TRBD1 for D (6 bases). Trimming took 7 bases from V and 3 from J, leaving 15 bases between them. This CDR3 is built from 14 residues. The V gene's germline CDR1 is MNHEY and CDR2 SVGEGT. The CDR3 protein is CASTPSGGHTEAFF. DNA for the CDR3: TGTGCCAGCACCCCCTCCGGGGGGCACACTGAAGCTTTCTTT.

The chain combines TRBV2 with TRBJ1-5; no definite D call. The V end lost 5 bases, the J end lost 7 bases, and 18 bases lay between the germline ends. In germline, CDR1 is SNHLY, CDR2 FYNNEI. The CDR3 is 15 amino acids. The CDR3 here is CASSRETGRLQPQHF. CDR3 nucleotide sequence: TGTGCCAGCAGTCGAGAAACCGGTCGGTTGCAGCCCCAGCATTTT.

This chain connects TRBV24-1 to TRBJ2-2, with TRBD2 matching over 8 bases. V trimming: 0 bases; J trimming: 5 bases; junction bases outside the gene matches: 7. This CDR3 has 17 amino acids. The germline CDR1 and CDR2 sequences are KGHDR and SFDVKD. The CDR3 nucleotides read TGTGCCACCAGTGATTTGACCGCTAGCGGGTATACCGGGGAGCTGTTTTTT. Protein: CATSDLTASGYTGELFF.

The rearrangement joins TRBV5-1 to TRBJ1-2; no clear D gene. Trimming took 2 bases from V and 5 from J, leaving 13 bases between them. Germline-derived CDR1 and CDR2 are SGHRS and YFSETQ. The CDR3 is 14 residues long. The chain's CDR3 is CASSLTPSGYGYTF. The CDR3 bases are TGCGCCAGCAGCTTAACCCCTTCCGGGTATGGCTACACCTTC.

The chain's CDR3 is CASSLSLAGGGGDTQYF. The CDR3 DNA follows: TGTGCCAGCAGCTTAAGTCTAGCGGGGGGAGGAGGGGATACGCAGTATTTT. The chain has TRBV7-2 and TRBJ2-3; 11 bases are a match to TRBD2. After removal of 2 bases from V and 6 bases from J, the junction contained 10 bases not matched to a gene. The germline gives CDR1 SGHTA, CDR2 FQGNSA. The CDR3 spans 17 residues.

With respect to this clone: The junction and the germline gene differ at one end; a read error may be behind it. This rearrangement joins TRBV5-1 to TRBJ2-7; D may be TRBD1 or TRBD2 (5 bases each). The CDR3 is 12 amino acids. Germline assignment: CDR1 SGHRS and CDR2 YFSETQ. CDR3 loop: CASRLGRVEQYF. CDR3 bases: TGCGCCAGCAGATTGGGACGGGTGGAGCAGTACTTC.

Here the CDR3 DNA reads TGTGCCAGCAGCCTAGGGGGGGTTGATAATTCACCCCTCCACTTT. Its translation: CASSLGGVDNSPLHF. J is TRBJ1-6 and V is TRBV9; maybe TRBD1 (6 bases). CDR1 is SGDLS and CDR2 is YYNGEE in the germline V gene. Trimming removed 4 bases from V and 5 bases from J, with 13 bases in between. The CDR3 spans 15 residues. Complete variable domain (other parts from reference TRBV9 and TRBJ1-6): DSGVTQTPKHLITATGQRVTLRCSPRSGDLSVYWYQQSLDQGLQFLIQYYNGEERAKGNILERFSAQQFPDLHSELNLSSLELGDSALYFCASSLGGVDNSPLHFGNGTRLTVT.

The chain is built from TRBV5-5 and TRBJ2-1, with D tentatively TRBD1 (6 bases). V dropped 0 bases and J dropped 6 bases, with 10 bases sitting between them. CDR1 and CDR2 (germline): SGHKS, YYEKEE (reference sequence). CDR3 size: 14 residues. DNA of the CDR3: TGTGCCAGCAGCTTGGAAGGGGGAAGCAATGAGCAGTTCTTC. Its protein product is CASSLEGGSNEQFF.

This rearrangement joins TRBV7-9 to TRBJ1-4, with D uncertain. The CDR3 has 14 residues. Germline lookup yields CDR1 SEHNR and CDR2 FQNEAQ (reference sequence). V was shortened by 10 bases and J by 3 bases, with 15 bases between the two germline ends. CDR3 region: CAIQDTLANEKLFF. The DNA for the CDR3 is TGTGCCATTCAAGACACACTCGCTAATGAAAAACTGTTTTTT.

V is TRBV5-1 and J is TRBJ2-2, with a possible D match to TRBD1 (5 bases). Germline V gene sequence: CDR1 SGHRS, CDR2 YFSETQ. V dropped 7 bases and J dropped 1 base, with 14 bases sitting between them. The length of the CDR3 is 15 residues. The CDR3 loop reads CASGIGARNTGELFF. CDR3 nucleotides: TGCGCCAGCGGAATAGGGGCGAGGAACACCGGGGAGCTGTTTTTT.

This clone was seen a few times. The chain has TRBV29-1 and TRBJ1-1, with 11 positions matching TRBD1. Unmatched junction bases numbered 2, after V lost 4 bases and J lost 1 base. The length of the CDR3 is 14 residues. Germline lookup yields CDR1 SQVTM and CDR2 ANQGSEA. The CDR3 DNA reads as TGCAGCGTTGGGACAGGGGGCCCGAACACTGAAGCTTTCTTT. Amino acid sequence: CSVGTGGPNTEAFF.

The CDR3 region has the DNA TGTGCCAGCGGTTCAGGACTAACCTACAATGAGCAGTTCTTC. It specifies CASGSGLTYNEQFF. The chain carries TRBV11-2 and TRBJ2-1; possible D gene TRBD2, 6 bases. The CDR3 contains 14 residues. Trimming shortened V by 8 bases and J by 2 bases, and 13 bases separated the two germline ends. Germline values: CDR1 SGHAT, CDR2 FQNNGV.

The V call is TRBV12-5, the J call TRBJ1-2; D not resolved. The CDR3 loop spans 14 amino acids. Germline V gives CDR1 LGHNT, CDR2 FRNRAP. The V end lost 3 bases, the J end lost 4 bases, and 12 bases lay between the germline ends. In DNA form, the CDR3 reads TGTGCTAGTGGTTTAGGCCCGGCGGTCTATGGCTACACCTTC. It codes for CASGLGPAVYGYTF. Filled out from reference TRBV12-5 and TRBJ1-2, the complete variable domain reads DARVTQTPRHKVTEMGQEVTMRCQPILGHNTVFWYRQTMMQGLELLAYFRNRAPLDDSGMPKDRFSAEMPDATLATLKIQPSEPRDSAVYFCASGLGPAVYGYTFGSGTRLTVV.

The rearrangement uses TRBV19 and TRBJ1-1, with a possible D match to TRBD1 (5 bases). Trimming stripped 4 bases from V and 1 base from J, with 10 bases between. The CDR3 contains 14 residues. In germline, CDR1 is LNHDA, CDR2 SQIVND (reference sequence). In DNA form, the CDR3 reads TGTGCCAGTAGTACGGGGGTGACGAACACTGAAGCTTTCTTT. Its translation: CASSTGVTNTEAFF.

The chain has TRBV20-1 and TRBJ2-2; 7 nucleotides align to TRBD2. CDR3 length: 16 residues. Per the germline V gene, CDR1 is DFQATT and CDR2 is SNEGSKA (reference sequence). V gave up 3 bases and J gave up 3 bases; unmatched junction bases: 10. The CDR3 DNA is TGCAGTGCTAGTGAGCGGGGCAGGGAGGACACCGGGGAGCTGTTTTTT. It codes for CSASERGREDTGELFF.